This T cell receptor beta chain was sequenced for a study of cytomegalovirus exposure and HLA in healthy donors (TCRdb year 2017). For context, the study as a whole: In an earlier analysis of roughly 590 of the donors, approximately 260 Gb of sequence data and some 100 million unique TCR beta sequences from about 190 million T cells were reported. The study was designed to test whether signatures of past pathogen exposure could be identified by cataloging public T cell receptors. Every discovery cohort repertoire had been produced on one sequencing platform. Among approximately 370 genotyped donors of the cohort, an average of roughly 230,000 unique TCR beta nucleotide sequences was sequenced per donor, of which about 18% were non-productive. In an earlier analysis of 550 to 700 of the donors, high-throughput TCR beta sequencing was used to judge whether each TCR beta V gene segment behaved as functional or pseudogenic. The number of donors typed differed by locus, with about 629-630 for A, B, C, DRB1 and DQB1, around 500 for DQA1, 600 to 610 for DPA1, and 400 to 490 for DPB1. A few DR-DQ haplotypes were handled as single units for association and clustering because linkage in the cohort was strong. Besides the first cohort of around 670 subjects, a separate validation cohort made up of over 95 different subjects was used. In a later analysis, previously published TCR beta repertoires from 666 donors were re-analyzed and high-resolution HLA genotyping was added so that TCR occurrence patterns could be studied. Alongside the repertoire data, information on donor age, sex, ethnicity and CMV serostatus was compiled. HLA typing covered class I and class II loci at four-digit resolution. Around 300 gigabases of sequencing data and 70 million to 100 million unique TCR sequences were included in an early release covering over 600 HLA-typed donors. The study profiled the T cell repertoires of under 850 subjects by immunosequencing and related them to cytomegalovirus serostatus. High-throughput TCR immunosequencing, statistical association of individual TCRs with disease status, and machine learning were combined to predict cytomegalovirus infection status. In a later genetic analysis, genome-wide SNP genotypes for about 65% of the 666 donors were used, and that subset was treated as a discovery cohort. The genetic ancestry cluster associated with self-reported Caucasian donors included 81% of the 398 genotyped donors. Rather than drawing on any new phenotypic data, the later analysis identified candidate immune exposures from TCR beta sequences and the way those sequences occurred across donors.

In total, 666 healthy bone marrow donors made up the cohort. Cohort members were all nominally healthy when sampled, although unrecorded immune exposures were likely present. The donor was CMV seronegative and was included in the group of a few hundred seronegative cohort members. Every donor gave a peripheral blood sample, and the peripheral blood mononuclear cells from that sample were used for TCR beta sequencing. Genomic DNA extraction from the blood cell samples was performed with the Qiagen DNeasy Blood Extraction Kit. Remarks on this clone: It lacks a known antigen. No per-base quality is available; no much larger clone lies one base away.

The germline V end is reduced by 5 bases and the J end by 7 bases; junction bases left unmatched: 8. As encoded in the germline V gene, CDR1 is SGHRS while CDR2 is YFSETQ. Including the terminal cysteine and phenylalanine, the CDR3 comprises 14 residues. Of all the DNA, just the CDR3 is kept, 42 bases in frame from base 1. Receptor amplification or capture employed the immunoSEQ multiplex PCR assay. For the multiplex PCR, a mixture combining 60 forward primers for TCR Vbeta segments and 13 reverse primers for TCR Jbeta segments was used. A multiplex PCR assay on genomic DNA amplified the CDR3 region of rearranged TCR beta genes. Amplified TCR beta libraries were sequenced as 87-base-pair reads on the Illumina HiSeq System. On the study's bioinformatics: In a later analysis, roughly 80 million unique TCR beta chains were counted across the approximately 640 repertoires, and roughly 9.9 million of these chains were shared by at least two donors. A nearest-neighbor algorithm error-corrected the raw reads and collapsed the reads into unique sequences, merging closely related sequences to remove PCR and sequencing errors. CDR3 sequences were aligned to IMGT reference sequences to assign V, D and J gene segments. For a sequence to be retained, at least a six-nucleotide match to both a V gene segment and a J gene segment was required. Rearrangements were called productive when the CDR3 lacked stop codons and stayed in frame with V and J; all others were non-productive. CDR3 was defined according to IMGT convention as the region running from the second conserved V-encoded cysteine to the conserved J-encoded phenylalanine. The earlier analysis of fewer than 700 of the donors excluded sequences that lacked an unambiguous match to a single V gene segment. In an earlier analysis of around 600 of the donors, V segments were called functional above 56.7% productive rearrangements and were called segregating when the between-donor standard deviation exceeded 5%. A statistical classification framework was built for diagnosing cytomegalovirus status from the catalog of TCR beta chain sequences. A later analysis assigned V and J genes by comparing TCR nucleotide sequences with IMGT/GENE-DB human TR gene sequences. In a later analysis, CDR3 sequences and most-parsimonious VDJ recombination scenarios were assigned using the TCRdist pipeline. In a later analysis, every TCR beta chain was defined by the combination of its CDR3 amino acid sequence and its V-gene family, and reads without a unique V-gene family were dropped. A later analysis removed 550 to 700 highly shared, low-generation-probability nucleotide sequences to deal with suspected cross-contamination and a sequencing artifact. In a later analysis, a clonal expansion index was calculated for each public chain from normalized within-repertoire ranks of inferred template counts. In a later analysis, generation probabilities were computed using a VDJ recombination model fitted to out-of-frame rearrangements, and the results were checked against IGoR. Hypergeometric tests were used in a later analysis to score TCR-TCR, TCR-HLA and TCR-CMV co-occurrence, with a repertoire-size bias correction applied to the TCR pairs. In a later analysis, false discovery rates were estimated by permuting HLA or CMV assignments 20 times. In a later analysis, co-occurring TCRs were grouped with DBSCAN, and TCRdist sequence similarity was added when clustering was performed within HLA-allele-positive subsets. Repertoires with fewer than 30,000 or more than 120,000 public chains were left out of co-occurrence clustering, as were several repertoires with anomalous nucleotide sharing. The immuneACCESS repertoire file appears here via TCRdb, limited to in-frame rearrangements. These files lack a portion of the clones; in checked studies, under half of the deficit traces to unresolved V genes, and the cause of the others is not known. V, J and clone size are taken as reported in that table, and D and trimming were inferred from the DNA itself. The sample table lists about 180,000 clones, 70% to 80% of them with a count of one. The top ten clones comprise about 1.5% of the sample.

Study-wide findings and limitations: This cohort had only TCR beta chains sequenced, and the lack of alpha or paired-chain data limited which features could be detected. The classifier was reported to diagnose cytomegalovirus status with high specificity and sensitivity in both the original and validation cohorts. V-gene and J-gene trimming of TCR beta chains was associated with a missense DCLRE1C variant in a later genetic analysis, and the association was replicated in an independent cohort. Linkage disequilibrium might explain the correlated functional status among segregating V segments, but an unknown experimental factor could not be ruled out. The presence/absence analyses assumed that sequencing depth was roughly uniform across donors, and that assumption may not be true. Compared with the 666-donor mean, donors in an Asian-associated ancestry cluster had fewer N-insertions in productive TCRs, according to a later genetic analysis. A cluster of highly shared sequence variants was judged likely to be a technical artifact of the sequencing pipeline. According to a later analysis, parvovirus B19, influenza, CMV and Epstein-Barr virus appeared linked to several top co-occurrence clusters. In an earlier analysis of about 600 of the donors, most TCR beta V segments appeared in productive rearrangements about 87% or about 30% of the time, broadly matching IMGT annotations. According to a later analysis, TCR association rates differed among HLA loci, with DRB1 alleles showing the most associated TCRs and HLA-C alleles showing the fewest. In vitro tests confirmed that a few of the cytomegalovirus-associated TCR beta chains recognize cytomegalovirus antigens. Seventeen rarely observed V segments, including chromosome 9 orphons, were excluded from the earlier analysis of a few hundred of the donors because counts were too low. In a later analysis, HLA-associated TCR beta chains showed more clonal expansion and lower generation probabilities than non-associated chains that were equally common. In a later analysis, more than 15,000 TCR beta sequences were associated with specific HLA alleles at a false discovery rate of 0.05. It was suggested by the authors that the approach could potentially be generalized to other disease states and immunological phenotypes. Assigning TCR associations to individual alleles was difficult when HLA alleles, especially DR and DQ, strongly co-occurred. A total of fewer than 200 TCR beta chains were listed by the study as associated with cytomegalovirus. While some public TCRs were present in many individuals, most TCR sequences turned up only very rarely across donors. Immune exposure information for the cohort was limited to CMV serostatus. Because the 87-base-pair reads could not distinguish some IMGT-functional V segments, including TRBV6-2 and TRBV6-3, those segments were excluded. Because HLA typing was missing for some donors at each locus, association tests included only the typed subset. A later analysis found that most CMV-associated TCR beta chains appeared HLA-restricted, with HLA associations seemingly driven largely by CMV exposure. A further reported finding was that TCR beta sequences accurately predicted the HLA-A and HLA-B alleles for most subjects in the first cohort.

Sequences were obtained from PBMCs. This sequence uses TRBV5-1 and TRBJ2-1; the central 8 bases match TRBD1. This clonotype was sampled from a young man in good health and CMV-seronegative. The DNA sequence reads TGCGCCAGCAGACCCAGGACAGGGTTTAATGAGCAGTTCTTC. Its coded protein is CASRPRTGFNEQFF.